A single sample is the source of the 4 T cell receptor beta chains below, sequenced in a study of early stage breast cancer tumors. The repertoire was sequenced with immunoSEQ multiplex PCR; TCRdb's copy has only in-frame clones and lacks some. Here the sample spans 40,000 to 60,000 clones, about 80% being singletons. Specimen: blood. The receptor source for this set is a person aged 50-59 years with breast cancer.

The chain links TRBV6-5 to TRBJ2-2; no firm D call. The V gene's germline CDR1 is MNHEY and CDR2 SVGAGI. The V gene lost 0 bases and the J gene lost 0 bases, with 5 bases spanning the gap. The CDR3 totals 15 residues. CDR3 residues: CASSYSYTNTGELFF. The CDR3 DNA sequence: TGTGCCAGCAGTTACTCCTACACGAACACCGGGGAGCTGTTTTTT.

The chain is built from TRBV9 and TRBJ2-1; 9 bases match TRBD1. CDR1 SGDLS and CDR2 YYNGEE come from the germline V gene. CDR3 length equals 15 residues. With V trimmed by 6 bases and J by 0 bases, 4 bases remained unmatched. In DNA form, the CDR3 reads TGTGCCAGCACTGGACAGGGGAGCTCCTACAATGAGCAGTTCTTC. Its protein product is CASTGQGSSYNEQFF.

This clone was observed once. This chain uses TRBV4-1 with TRBJ2-1, with TRBD2 identical over 8 bases. The CDR3 is 19 amino acids. The germline V gene has CDR1 MGHRA and CDR2 YSYEKL. The V and J ends lost 0 bases and 9 bases, in that order; junction bases with no gene match: 19. The CDR3: CASSQDTSGRHLSRGEQFF. The CDR3 region has the DNA TGCGCCAGCAGCCAAGATACGAGCGGGAGACACCTCTCCAGGGGTGAGCAGTTCTTC.

The chain links TRBV5-1 to TRBJ2-2; D gene ambiguous. CDR3 length: 14 amino acids. The germline V gene has CDR1 SGHRS and CDR2 YFSETQ. With 0 bases removed from V and 4 bases from J, the gap between germline ends came to 7 bases. This chain's CDR3 is CASSLGTPTGELFF. In nucleotides, the CDR3 is TGCGCCAGCAGCTTGGGTACCCCCACCGGGGAGCTGTTTTTT.